A selection of T cell receptor beta chains follows, all from one sample in a study of cytomegalovirus exposure and HLA in healthy donors. Some clones are missing from TCRdb's copy, which holds only in-frame ones; the method was immunoSEQ multiplex PCR. The sample contains more than 85,000 clones, approximately 69% of which appear only once. The sequencing input was PBMCs. These receptors came from a man in his thirties or forties in good health and CMV-seronegative. Each CDR3 is given with its conserved first and last residue. A D gene is named only where the DNA matches it firmly. The listing skips clone size in some rows; elsewhere it reads once, few, many or a size class.

TRBJ2-3	TRBD2	-	TRBV30	TGTGCCTGGAGTGCGGGGGGGGGCGGGTGGGTCACAGATACGCAGTATTTT	CAWSAGGGGWVTDTQYF
TRBJ2-3	-	once	TRBV14	TGTGCCAGCAGCCAGGGGCTAGCGCGGGAGTATTTT	CASSQGLAREYF
TRBJ1-5	-	-	TRBV7-9	TGTGCCAGCAGCTTCGGACAGAGCAATCAGCCCCAGCATTTT	CASSFGQSNQPQHF
TRBJ1-1	TRBD1	-	TRBV7-9	TGTGCCAGCAGCAGGGACGACAGGGGTATGGTTTGGGACACTGAAGCTTTCTTT	CASSRDDRGMVWDTEAFF
TRBJ2-7	-	-	TRBV29-1	TGCAGCGTAGAAGACAGTCGAGAGCAGTACTTC	CSVEDSREQYF
TRBJ2-5	-	-	TRBV7-2	TGTGCCAGCAGCTTAGGGGGGCGGACCCAAGAGACCCAGTACTTC	CASSLGGRTQETQYF
TRBJ2-1	-	-	TRBV4-2	TGTGCCAGCAGCCAAGATCGGGTTAGCTCCTACAATGAGCAGTTCTTC	CASSQDRVSSYNEQFF
TRBJ1-5	-	-	TRBV28	TGTGCCAGCAGTTTACCAGGGGTTAGTCAGCCCCAGCATTTT	CASSLPGVSQPQHF
TRBJ1-6	-	once	TRBV5-5	TGTGCCAGCAGCTTGTCAGGATTATCACCCCTCCACTTT	CASSLSGLSPLHF
TRBJ1-1	-	-	TRBV7-9	TGTGCCAGCAGCTTAACCGGAGGGGACACTGAAGCTTTCTTT	CASSLTGGDTEAFF
TRBJ2-3	-	few	TRBV11-3	TGTGCCAGCAGCTTAGCGTTCCTTAAGGGCGGGAGCACAGATACGCAGTATTTT	CASSLAFLKGGSTDTQYF
TRBJ2-3	-	-	TRBV29-1	TGCAGCGTTTCTCGGTTCACAGATACGCAGTATTTT	CSVSRFTDTQYF
TRBJ2-7	-	few	TRBV7-9	TGTGCCAGCAGCTTAGCGCCCACCGTCGGCGAGCAGTACTTC	CASSLAPTVGEQYF
TRBJ2-3	-	-	TRBV2	TGTGCCAGCATTTTGACTCTCACAGATACGCAGTATTTT	CASILTLTDTQYF
TRBJ1-3	TRBD1	-	TRBV6-1	TGTGCCAGCAGTCGGGACAGTATCCCTGGAAACACCATATATTTT	CASSRDSIPGNTIYF
TRBJ1-2	-	-	TRBV5-1	TGCGCCAGCAGCGTACAGACAGGAGAGGGGGGCTACACCTTC	CASSVQTGEGGYTF
TRBJ1-4	-	once	TRBV7-2	TGTGCCAGCAGCTTAGTAATAGCAACTAATGAAAAACTGTTTTTT	CASSLVIATNEKLFF
TRBJ2-1	TRBD2	-	TRBV11-2	TGTGCCAGCAGCCGGTGGGTGGGTAGCGGGAGGGCCGGGAATGAGCAGTTCTTC	CASSRWVGSGRAGNEQFF